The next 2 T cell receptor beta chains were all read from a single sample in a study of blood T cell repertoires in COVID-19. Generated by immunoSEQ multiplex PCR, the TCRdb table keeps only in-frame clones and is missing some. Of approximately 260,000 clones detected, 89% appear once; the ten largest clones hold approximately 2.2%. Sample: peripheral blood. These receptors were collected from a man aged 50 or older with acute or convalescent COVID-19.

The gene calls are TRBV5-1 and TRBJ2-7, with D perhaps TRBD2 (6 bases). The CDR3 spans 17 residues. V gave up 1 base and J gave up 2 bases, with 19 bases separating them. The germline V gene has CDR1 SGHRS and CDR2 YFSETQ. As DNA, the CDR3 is TGCGCCAGCAGCTTGATTTCCCCAGGAGGGGAACCCTACGAGCAGTACTTC. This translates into CASSLISPGGEPYEQYF.

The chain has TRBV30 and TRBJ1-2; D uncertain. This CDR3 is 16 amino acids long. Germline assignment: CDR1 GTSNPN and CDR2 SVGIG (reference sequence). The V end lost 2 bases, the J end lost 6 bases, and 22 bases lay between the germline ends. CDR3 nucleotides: TGTGCCTGGAGTCACCACGGATCCGGGTTACGAAATGGCTACACCTTC. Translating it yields CAWSHHGSGLRNGYTF.